This T cell receptor beta chain emerged from a study of patients and donors after allogeneic stem cell transplantation. This clonotype was seen only a few times. With 5 bases removed from V and 3 bases from J, the gap between germline ends came to 9 bases. The germline CDR1 and CDR2 sequences are KGHDR and SFDVKD. The length of the CDR3 is 13 residues. One entry per CDR3 protein, called by TCRdb with MiXCR from the RT-PCR reads. The data contain tens of thousands of distinct CDR3 sequences, about 48% of them singletons. Sequenced input: blood, either unsorted or a sorted T cell fraction (not recorded which). The source of this sequence is a human donor who was either an allogeneic HSCT recipient or a stem cell or donor lymphocyte infusion donor (not recorded which). It is not recorded whose cells these are; they may come from a transplant donor. The chain uses TRBV24-1 and TRBJ1-1; D might be TRBD1 (6 bases). The CDR3 here is CATSAGGHTEAFF. CDR3 bases: TGTGCCACCAGTGCCGGGGGGCACACTGAAGCTTTCTTT.